This T cell receptor beta chain was found in a study of cytomegalovirus exposure and HLA in healthy donors. On the study more broadly: Sequencing of around 200 million T cells in an earlier analysis found roughly 120 million unique TCR beta sequences.

Comments on this clone: What it recognizes is unknown.

Overall study results and limits: Across donors, presence/absence analyses took sequencing depth to be roughly uniform.

This PCR relied on a set of 60 Vbeta primers and 13 Jbeta primers. Measured with immunoSEQ multiplex PCR; TCRdb has only the in-frame clones, and not every one. In the table there are fewer than 180,000 clones, roughly 63% of which are singletons. The sequence derives from a woman in her sixties in good health and CMV-seropositive. Sequencing used PBMCs.

The chain's CDR3 is CASRPATSGSFEQFF. The CDR3 region has the DNA TGTGCCAGCAGGCCGGCGACTAGCGGGAGTTTTGAGCAGTTCTTC. This chain joins TRBV6-5 and TRBJ2-1, with 12 bases identical to TRBD2. V dropped 6 bases and J dropped 9; count of bases not matched to a gene: 9. CDR1 is MNHEY and CDR2 is SVGAGI in the germline V gene. This CDR3 is built from 15 residues.